The sample holds a few counts of the clone carrying this T cell receptor beta chain. Trimming took 6 bases from V and 5 from J; bases not matched to a gene: 6. The CDR3 loop spans 15 amino acids. CDR1 MNHEY and CDR2 SMNVEV come from the germline V gene (reference sequence). Profiling relied on immunoSEQ multiplex PCR, and the TCRdb table lists in-frame clones only, not all of them. The table has approximately 14,000 clones, approximately 79% seen once; the top ten hold roughly 20%. These data originate in a study of T cells after somatic rescue of genetic block. The V and J genes are TRBV27 and TRBJ2-5; 13 bases agree with TRBD2. Sequences were obtained from peripheral blood mononuclear cells (PBMCs). This TCR was sampled from a boy younger than 18. The chain's CDR3 is CASSRLAGGRETQYF. Here the CDR3 DNA reads TGTGCCAGCAGCCGACTAGCGGGGGGTAGGGAGACCCAGTACTTC.